These 17 T cell receptor beta chains originate from one sample sequenced in a study of T cell repertoires in cytomegalovirus infection. In TCRdb, the reads were re-called with MiXCR into one record per CDR3 protein. Of some 400,000 distinct CDR3 sequences listed, roughly 30% were seen once; the top ten hold approximately 14%. Sequencing was done on a sample of PBMCs. These receptor sequences come from a human donor in good health (CMV status not recorded). Some clones in this sample may be carry-over from other donors' samples.

Details on this clonotype: The final CDR3 position lacks the conserved phenylalanine or tryptophan, pointing to a likely read error. V gene TRBV6-8 combines with J gene TRBJ1-1; D remains ambiguous. From germline, CDR1 is MNHGY and CDR2 SAAAGT. This CDR3 region has 13 residues. Trimming shortened V by 11 bases and J by 5 bases, and 18 bases separated the two germline ends. CDR3 DNA: TGTGCCTCAACCTACACGGGGAGGACTGAAGCTTTCGTT. This codes for CASTYTGRTEAFV.

The chain couples TRBV2 to TRBJ2-7; TRBD2 matches 9 bases. Germline-derived CDR1 and CDR2 are SNHLY and FYNNEI. The CDR3 contains 13 residues. V lost 5 bases and J lost 4; bases outside the gene matches: 3. This chain's CDR3 is CASSRLAEYEQYF. As DNA, the CDR3 is TGTGCCAGCAGTCGACTAGCGGAGTACGAGCAGTACTTC.

This clonotype came up once. V usage is TRBV12-3 or TRBV12-4 and J usage is TRBJ1-1, with 8 nucleotides matching TRBD1. The CDR3 runs 16 residues. V lost 6 bases, J lost 0 bases, and 9 bases stayed unmatched. This chain's CDR3 is CASSPGQVLMNTEAFF. CDR3 nucleotides: TGTGCCAGCAGCCCGGGACAGGTACTTATGAACACTGAAGCTTTCTTT.

J is TRBJ1-1 and V is TRBV28; a possible D gene is TRBD1 (5 bases). This CDR3 has 16 residues. V dropped 6 bases and J dropped 0 bases, with 17 bases sitting between them. Looked up from germline, CDR1 is MDHEN and CDR2 is SYDVKM. For the CDR3, the DNA is TGTGCCAGCAGCCCTAGGGCAGGGAAGATGAACACTGAAGCTTTCTTT. This codes for CASSPRAGKMNTEAFF.

This clonotype was seen once. The chain links TRBV19 to TRBJ2-3; TRBD2 aligns across 8 bases. Germline loops: CDR1 LNHDA, CDR2 SQIVND (reference sequence). The trim removed 8 bases at V and 4 bases at J, leaving 14 bases unmatched. The CDR3 has 16 residues. The CDR3 DNA reads as TGTGCCAGTCGGACGATAGCGGGGAGTTCCGCAGATACGCAGTATTTT. This gives the protein CASRTIAGSSADTQYF.

This clonotype was found many times. The gene calls are TRBV11-2 and TRBJ1-1; 8 nucleotides agree with TRBD1. Germline CDR1 is SGHAT and CDR2 is FQNNGV. The CDR3 is 14 amino acids. Unmatched junction bases numbered 6, after V lost 6 bases and J lost 3 bases. In DNA, the CDR3 is TGTGCCAGCAGTCCAGGGGGCGGATACACTGAAGCTTTCTTT. As protein: CASSPGGGYTEAFF.

This clonotype was observed a handful of times. The rearrangement uses TRBV7-3 and TRBJ1-1, with 7 bases that match TRBD1. The V gene's germline CDR1 is SGHTA and CDR2 FQGTGA. Trimming cost V 5 bases and J 5 bases; bases outside gene matches: 5. The CDR3 length is 13 residues. CDR3 in DNA: TGTGCCAGCAGCACCGCAGGGGGAACTGAAGCTTTCTTT. Translating gives CASSTAGGTEAFF.

CDR3 sequence: CASSSPGGRLNTEAFF. As DNA, the CDR3 is TGTGCCAGCAGCTCCCCGGGAGGCAGGTTGAACACTGAAGCTTTCTTT. V usage is TRBV5-6 and J usage is TRBJ1-1; D not resolved. V was pared by 3 bases and J by 0 bases, with 15 bases between. The CDR3 totals 16 residues. From germline, CDR1 is SGHDT and CDR2 YYEEEE.

This chain connects TRBV25-1 to TRBJ2-1; TRBD2 matches at 7 bases. V trimming: 3 bases; J trimming: 4 bases; junction bases outside the gene matches: 6. The CDR3 loop spans 15 amino acids. Germline CDR1 and CDR2: MGHDK and SYGVNS. CDR3 protein: CASSDTAGQYNEQFF. The CDR3, as DNA: TGTGCCAGCAGTGATACAGCGGGGCAGTACAATGAGCAGTTCTTC.

In this sample, this clonotype turned up a few times. V usage is TRBV6-4 and J usage is TRBJ2-5, with TRBD2 matching over 14 bases. J lost 1 base, V lost 6 bases, and 7 bases had no gene match. The CDR3 contains 17 residues. Looked up from germline, CDR1 is MRHNA and CDR2 is SNTAGT. In DNA form, the CDR3 reads TGTGCCAGCAGCGGACTAGCGGGGGGCAATATCCAAGAGACCCAGTACTTC. As protein: CASSGLAGGNIQETQYF.

The chain couples TRBV7-6 to TRBJ1-3; D is undetermined. Germline V gives CDR1 SGHVS, CDR2 FNYEAQ. V was trimmed by 5 bases and J by 3 bases, leaving 11 bases between them. CDR3 size: 14 residues. The CDR3 DNA is TGTGCCAGCAGCCGCGAAGGAATTGGAAACACCATATATTTT. This encodes CASSREGIGNTIYF.

The genes are TRBV13 and TRBJ2-1; D is perhaps TRBD1 or TRBD2 (7 bases each). The CDR3 is 16 residues long. Per germline, CDR1 PRHDT and CDR2 FYEKMQ (reference sequence). The V end was cut by 4 bases, the J end by 7 bases, with 20 bases between. The CDR3 here is CASSSVRAQGGNEQFF. DNA of the CDR3: TGTGCCAGCAGCTCCGTCCGGGCCCAGGGGGGGAATGAGCAGTTCTTC.

There are a few counts of this clonotype. This chain connects TRBV7-6 to TRBJ1-1; 8 nucleotides line up with TRBD1. After removal of 6 bases from V and 3 bases from J, the junction contained 12 bases not matched to a gene. The germline CDR1 and CDR2 sequences are SGHVS and FNYEAQ. This CDR3 comprises 16 residues. The CDR3 DNA is TGTGCCAGCAGACTCATTGCCGGGACAGGAGACACTGAAGCTTTCTTT. It is translated as CASRLIAGTGDTEAFF. Full variable domain (remainder filled in from reference TRBV7-6 and TRBJ1-1): GAGVSQSPRYKVTKRGQDVALRCDPISGHVSLYWYRQALGQGPEFLTYFNYEAQQDKSGLPNDRFSAERPEGSISTLTIQRTEQRDSAMYRCASRLIAGTGDTEAFFGQGTRLTVV.

In this sample, this clonotype turned up a few times. The rearrangement uses TRBV20-1 and TRBJ1-2; possibly TRBD1 for D (6 bases). The germline CDR1 and CDR2 sequences are DFQATT and SNEGSKA (reference sequence). The CDR3 spans 15 residues. V was shortened by 0 bases and J by 3 bases, with 14 bases between the two germline ends. The CDR3 nucleotides are TGCAGTGCTAGAGAAGGCGGGGGCCGACACTATGGCTACACCTTC. Amino acids: CSAREGGGRHYGYTF.

This clonotype came up many times. CDR3 nucleotides: TGTGCCAGCAGCTTCGACAGTCTCCGTGGGGAGCAGTACTTC. Translating gives CASSFDSLRGEQYF. The chain joins TRBV7-2 to TRBJ2-7, with D perhaps TRBD1 (5 bases). The V end was cut by 3 bases, the J end by 7 bases, with 16 bases between. Germline CDR1 SGHTA, CDR2 FQGNSA. This CDR3 has 14 amino acids.

The rearrangement uses TRBV20-1 and TRBJ1-5, with D hard to call. The V end lost 3 bases, the J end lost 5 bases, and 14 bases lay between the germline ends. CDR1 is DFQATT, CDR2 SNEGSKA, per germline (reference sequence). The CDR3 is 14 amino acids. The CDR3 DNA reads TGCAGTGCTAGTTGGAACAGCGCCTATCAGCCCCAGCATTTT. Its protein product is CSASWNSAYQPQHF.

This clonotype was seen at least ten times. The gene calls are TRBV12-3 or TRBV12-4 and TRBJ2-5; 12 bases map to TRBD2. V lost 5 bases, J lost 0 bases, and 4 bases stayed unmatched. CDR3 length: 16 amino acids. The CDR3 loop is CASSPGLAGHQETQYF. Written as DNA, the CDR3 is TGTGCCAGCAGTCCGGGACTAGCGGGTCACCAAGAGACCCAGTACTTC.